This TCR beta chain was sequenced for a study of regulatory T cells in long-lasting Graves disease. This clonotype was detected many times. Time point reported: newly diagnosed GD, antithyroid drugs for less than 3 months. Scientists built the TCR library using RNA that was extracted from PBMCs. Researchers made TCR beta libraries by using iRepertoire HTBI primers and running Arm-PCR on CDR3 regions. TCRdb re-called the multiplex PCR reads through MiXCR, storing one row per CDR3 protein. The table records 600,000 to 650,000 distinct CDR3 sequences, 15% to 20% of them present only once. This CDR3 spans 14 amino acids. CDR1 and CDR2 (germline): DFQATT, SNEGSKA (reference sequence). Trimming took 3 bases from V and 3 from J; bases not matched to a gene: 8. These data also formed part of another study, on T cells in Graves' hyperthyroidism and ophthalmopathy.

This sample comprised peripheral blood mononuclear cells (PBMCs), obtained at new diagnosis, from a patient treated with antithyroid drugs. V gene TRBV20-1 combines with J gene TRBJ2-7, with 7 bases matching TRBD2. This TCR came from a woman aged 25 to 45 with Graves disease. CDR3 region: CSASNIGGSYEQYF. The CDR3, as DNA: TGCAGTGCTAGTAATATCGGCGGGAGCTACGAGCAGTACTTC.